The source of this T cell receptor (beta chain) is a study of response to subunit inactivated influenza vaccine. Germline CDR1 is MGHRA and CDR2 is YSYEKL. This CDR3 region has 16 residues. Trimming cost V 4 bases and J 4 bases, with 17 bases left between them. TCRdb re-analysed the RT-PCR reads in MiXCR, keeping a single row per CDR3 protein. Counted here are around 650,000 distinct CDR3 sequences, more than 15% occurring once; the ten biggest clones make up around a tenth. The rearrangement links TRBV4-1 to TRBJ1-5, with D possibly being TRBD1 (5 bases). The sequence derives from a man aged 50-60 years who received an inactivated influenza vaccine. The material was PBMCs from blood, obtained approximately 12 days after vaccination. The CDR3 bases are TGCGCCAGCAGCCCCCGGCTCTGGGGGGGGAATCAGCCCCAGCATTTT. It specifies CASSPRLWGGNQPQHF.